The rows below give T cell receptor beta chains drawn from one sample of a study of T cells after yellow fever vaccination. One entry per CDR3 protein results from TCRdb running MiXCR on the 5' RACE reads. The sample lists 350,000 to 450,000 distinct CDR3 sequences, 15% to 20% seen once, with over 15% in the top ten. The source material was PBMCs, sampled before the yellow fever booster vaccination. The origin of the receptors is a man aged 18 to 29 who received the YFV17D yellow fever vaccine. Each CDR3 is given with its conserved first and last residue. Fields, in order: V gene, D gene, J gene, clone size, CDR3 protein, CDR3 DNA. A D gene is named only where the DNA matches it firmly. Some rows mark clone size as missing; the rest say once, few, many or name a class of expanded clone.

>TRBV4-1|.|TRBJ1-5|.
CASSQVGGFNQPQHF
TGCGCCAGCAGCCAAGTTGGCGGATTCAATCAGCCCCAGCATTTT
>TRBV29-1|.|TRBJ1-1|few
CSVEDRAAPYTEAFF
TGCAGCGTTGAAGATCGAGCAGCCCCTTACACTGAAGCTTTCTTT
>TRBV24-1|.|TRBJ1-2|few
CATSRRQGYGYTF
TGTGCCACCAGTAGGAGGCAGGGATATGGCTACACCTTC
>TRBV20-1|.|TRBJ2-7|.
CSARWLNAYEQYF
TGCAGTGCTAGATGGCTAAACGCTTACGAGCAGTACTTC
>TRBV18|TRBD1|TRBJ1-2|once
CASSPTGGRTNYGYTF
TGTGCCAGCTCACCAACAGGGGGCAGGACTAACTATGGCTACACCTTC
>TRBV20-1|TRBD1|TRBJ2-1|few
CSARWSAGGHNEQFF
TGCAGTGCTAGGTGGTCGGCAGGGGGTCACAATGAGCAGTTCTTC
>TRBV29-1|.|TRBJ2-5|few
CSVDFTRGGETQYF
TGCAGCGTTGATTTTACTCGGGGAGGAGAGACCCAGTACTTC
>TRBV24-1|.|TRBJ2-3|.
CATSDVGRGLSPDTQYF
TGTGCCACCAGTGACGTCGGCCGGGGGCTTTCCCCAGATACGCAGTATTTT
>TRBV4-2|.|TRBJ1-2|.
CASSPLGEGLYGYTF
TGTGCCAGCAGCCCCCTGGGGGAGGGCTTGTATGGCTACACCTTC
>TRBV4-2|TRBD2|TRBJ2-7|few
CASSQANLAGTYEQYF
TGTGCCAGCAGCCAAGCGAACCTAGCGGGGACCTACGAGCAGTACTTC
>TRBV14|.|TRBJ2-7|few
CASSRPRGWEQYF
TGTGCCAGCAGTCGCCCCCGAGGCTGGGAGCAGTACTTC
>TRBV7-6|.|TRBJ2-7|.
CASSLVPSGTAYEQYF
TGTGCCAGCAGCTTAGTCCCCTCCGGGACCGCCTACGAGCAGTACTTC
>TRBV7-8|TRBD1|TRBJ2-2|.
CASSSDRGITGELFF
TGTGCCAGCAGCTCGGACAGGGGTATCACCGGGGAGCTGTTTTTT